These 29 T cell receptor beta chains were sequenced from one sample in a study of human T cells and chemical hapten exposure. TCRdb used MiXCR to reprocess the RACE reads, holding one entry per CDR3 protein. Among roughly 130,000 distinct CDR3 sequences, about 9% were seen once, and the ten largest hold under 2%. Time point reported: healthy volunteer bleed at 2 weeks. Before extraction, the whole blood was not fractionated, and total RNA was taken from it. Source material: whole blood. Source of these receptors: a male donor in good health. Some clones in this sample may be carry-over from other donors' samples.

This sequence joins TRBV12-5 and TRBJ1-5, with a possible D match to TRBD1 (6 bases). The CDR3 runs 16 residues. Germline CDR1 reads LGHNT; CDR2 reads FRNRAP. Trimming pared 2 bases from V and 6 bases from J, leaving 17 bases between. For the CDR3, the DNA is TGTGCTAGTGGTTTGATCGACAGGTCAGGGATTCAGCCCCAGCATTTT. Encoded protein: CASGLIDRSGIQPQHF.

V is TRBV10-3 and J is TRBJ1-5; D gene ambiguous. CDR3 size: 14 residues. From germline, CDR1 is ENHRY and CDR2 SYGVKD. The V end lost 2 bases, the J end lost 4 bases, and 9 bases lay between the germline ends. The CDR3 nucleotides read TGTGCCATCAGTGAGACAGCCTCTAATCAGCCCCAGCATTTT. Its protein is CAISETASNQPQHF.

This clonotype came up many times. The chain couples TRBV5-1 to TRBJ2-5, with 9 nucleotides matching TRBD1. Germline V gene data show CDR1 as SGHRS and CDR2 as YFSETQ. The V and J ends lost 1 base and 4 bases, in that order; junction bases with no gene match: 14. The CDR3 runs to 18 residues. This chain's CDR3 is CASSLLPWGGQGIETQYF. The CDR3 region has the DNA TGCGCCAGCAGCTTGCTTCCTTGGGGAGGACAGGGGATAGAGACCCAGTACTTC.

Turning to this clonotype: The junction departs from the called germline gene at one end, perhaps through a read error. This rearrangement joins TRBV7-9 to TRBJ2-4, with TRBD2 as a possible D gene (5 bases). Looked up from germline, CDR1 is SEHNR and CDR2 is FQNEAQ (reference sequence). This CDR3 is 14 amino acids long. CDR3 in amino acids: CVSSLSAGGNIQYF. CDR3 DNA sequence: TGTGTCAGCAGCTTATCTGCTGGCGGGAACATTCAGTACTTC.

This clonotype was observed many times. The CDR3, as DNA: TGTGCCAGCAGCTCCGATATCGGTGGCAATCAGCCCCAGCATTTT. The encoded protein is CASSSDIGGNQPQHF. This chain joins TRBV7-9 and TRBJ1-5; D is undetermined. The germline CDR1 and CDR2 sequences are SEHNR and FQNEAQ (reference sequence). The CDR3 is 15 amino acids. V was pared by 4 bases and J by 2 bases, with 12 bases between. Combining the CDR3 with reference TRBV7-9 and TRBJ1-5 gives the whole variable domain DTGVSQNPRHKITKRGQNVTFRCDPISEHNRLYWYRQTLGQGPEFLTYFQNEAQLEKSRLLSDRFSAERPKGSFSTLEIQRTEQGDSAMYLCASSSDIGGNQPQHFGDGTRLSIL.

The gene calls are TRBV9 and TRBJ2-2, with 11 bases fitting TRBD2. V dropped 3 bases and J dropped 2; count of bases not matched to a gene: 6. The CDR3 extends over 17 amino acids. Per the germline V gene, CDR1 is SGDLS and CDR2 is YYNGEE. CDR3 region: CASSDNSGGDNTGELFF. The CDR3, as DNA: TGTGCCAGCAGCGATAATAGCGGGGGGGACAACACCGGGGAGCTGTTTTTT.

V is TRBV3-1 and J is TRBJ2-7; 10 bases are a match to TRBD2. J was trimmed by 0 bases and V by 6 bases; bases with no gene match: 14. The CDR3 is 18 amino acids. Germline assignment: CDR1 LGHDT and CDR2 YNNKEL (reference sequence). As DNA, the CDR3 is TGTGCCAGCAGGAAAGGGCTAGCGGGAGCCCCCAGCTCCTACGAGCAGTACTTC. The encoded protein is CASRKGLAGAPSSYEQYF.

This clonotype appeared many times. V and J are TRBV7-8 and TRBJ2-1; tentative D call: TRBD1 (5 bases). Trimming stripped 5 bases from V and 4 bases from J, with 12 bases between. Germline loops: CDR1 SGHVS, CDR2 FQNEAQ. This CDR3 has 14 residues. The CDR3 region is CASSRQPSYNEQFF. CDR3 DNA: TGTGCCAGCAGCAGACAGCCTTCATACAATGAGCAGTTCTTC.

This clonotype was seen a handful of times. The V gene is TRBV7-8, the J gene TRBJ2-7; D is unresolved. Deletions cut 6 bases from V and 0 bases from J, with 15 bases between. This CDR3 is 15 amino acids long. CDR1 is SGHVS, CDR2 FQNEAQ, per germline. Here the CDR3 DNA reads TGTGCCAGCAGACCCTCTCGGGCTACCTCCTACGAGCAGTACTTC. Protein sequence: CASRPSRATSYEQYF.

This sequence joins TRBV6-5 and TRBJ1-1; 8 positions match TRBD1. Germline-derived CDR1 and CDR2 are MNHEY and SVGAGI. The CDR3 consists of 15 residues. Trimming cost V 5 bases and J 5 bases; bases outside gene matches: 10. The DNA of the CDR3 is TGTGCCAGCAGTCAAGCCGACAGGGGAAGGACTGAAGCTTTCTTT. Its protein product is CASSQADRGRTEAFF.

Regarding this clonotype: A read error may explain this, as a much larger clone is one base away. This chain links TRBV4-2 with TRBJ2-1; TRBD1 matches at 12 bases. The CDR3 loop spans 16 amino acids. CDR1 LGHNA and CDR2 YNFKEQ come from the germline V gene. CDR3: CVSSPGDRGPYNEQFF. The CDR3 DNA sequence: TGTGTCAGCAGCCCTGGGGACAGGGGGCCCTACAATGAGCAGTTCTTC.

This clonotype was observed a few times. In DNA, the CDR3 is TGTGCCAGCAGTCCCCGGGAGGGGTTTAATGGCTACACCTTC. Encoded protein: CASSPREGFNGYTF. V gene TRBV27 combines with J gene TRBJ1-2; possible D gene TRBD1, 5 bases. The CDR3 is 14 amino acids. V lost 5 bases, J lost 6 bases, and 16 bases lay in between. CDR1 and CDR2 from the germline V gene are MNHEY and SMNVEV (reference sequence).

The genes are TRBV5-4 and TRBJ1-5; the D is unclear. V lost 2 bases to trimming and J lost 4 bases, with 4 bases between them. From germline, CDR1 is SGHNT and CDR2 YYREEE (reference sequence). The CDR3 consists of 12 residues. Written as DNA, the CDR3 is TGTGCCAGCAGCTTACCGAATCAGCCCCAGCATTTT. This encodes CASSLPNQPQHF.

The CDR3 DNA follows: TGCGCCAGCAGCCAAGAAAGGGATCCACCCCTCCACTTT. It encodes CASSQERDPPLHF. The chain has TRBV4-3 and TRBJ1-6; no clear D gene. CDR3 length: 13 residues. V gave up 0 bases and J gave up 11 bases, with 8 bases separating them. Germline V gene data show CDR1 as LGHNA and CDR2 as YSLEER.

This clonotype was found a few times. The chain is built from TRBV29-1 and TRBJ2-2; D perhaps matches TRBD2 (5 bases). Germline loops: CDR1 SQVTM, CDR2 ANQGSEA. The length of the CDR3 is 14 residues. Trimming took 6 bases from V and 1 from J, leaving 12 bases between them. CDR3 sequence: CSVVLAENTGELFF. The CDR3 bases are TGCAGCGTCGTTCTAGCTGAGAACACCGGGGAGCTGTTTTTT.

The gene calls are TRBV7-9 and TRBJ2-2; no firm D call. Per the germline V gene, CDR1 is SEHNR and CDR2 is FQNEAQ (reference sequence). CDR3 length: 12 amino acids. V lost 7 bases and J 4 bases, leaving 7 bases between the germline ends. The CDR3 region has the DNA TGTGCCAGCAAAGTACCCACCGGGGAGCTGTTTTTT. It specifies CASKVPTGELFF.

Many counts were recorded for this clonotype. V and J are TRBV29-1 and TRBJ1-1; TRBD1 matches at 7 bases. The CDR3 spans 13 residues. V gave up 6 bases and J gave up 4 bases; unmatched junction bases: 8. CDR1 is SQVTM, CDR2 ANQGSEA, per germline. The CDR3 sequence: CSVATGRRTEAFF. CDR3 nucleotides: TGCAGCGTGGCGACAGGGAGGCGCACTGAAGCTTTCTTT.

V usage is TRBV10-3 and J usage is TRBJ2-7; weak D call: TRBD1 (6 bases). There are 15 residues in the CDR3. The ends were cut back, 0 bases at V and 2 bases at J, with 11 bases in the middle. The germline CDR1 and CDR2 sequences are ENHRY and SYGVKD. In DNA, the CDR3 is TGTGCCATCAGTGAGTCGAATGCAGGGGCCTACGAGCAGTACTTC. Encoded protein: CAISESNAGAYEQYF.

This chain joins TRBV18 and TRBJ2-1; possible D gene TRBD1, 6 bases. Germline-derived CDR1 and CDR2 are KGHSH and LQKENI. The CDR3 has 15 amino acids. The V gene lost 2 bases and the J gene lost 3 bases, with 11 bases spanning the gap. CDR3 sequence (DNA): TGTGCCAGCTCACCAACCCGGGACAACTACAATGAGCAGTTCTTC. The encoded protein is CASSPTRDNYNEQFF.

This rearrangement joins TRBV9 to TRBJ2-3; 9 nucleotides match TRBD2. Germline V gives CDR1 SGDLS, CDR2 YYNGEE. The CDR3 extends over 17 amino acids. With V trimmed by 0 bases and J by 5 bases, 10 bases remained unmatched. CDR3 region: CASSVAGGGGAEDTQYF. CDR3 bases: TGTGCCAGCAGCGTAGCCGGAGGCGGGGGGGCCGAAGATACGCAGTATTTT.

This clonotype was counted many times. The chain is built from TRBV7-2 and TRBJ2-2, with a tentative D call TRBD2 (6 bases). Germline CDR1 SGHTA, CDR2 FQGNSA. Trimming cost V 5 bases and J 4 bases, with 11 bases left between them. This CDR3 region has 14 residues. CDR3 loop: CASSGGTTTGELFF. The DNA for the CDR3 is TGTGCCAGCAGCGGGGGGACGACCACCGGGGAGCTGTTTTTT.

Many counts were recorded for this clonotype. The rearrangement uses TRBV2 and TRBJ2-7, with D uncertain. Looked up from germline, CDR1 is SNHLY and CDR2 is FYNNEI. This CDR3 spans 10 amino acids. Between the trimmed V and J ends, which lost 5 bases and 4 bases, there was a span of 3 bases. DNA of the CDR3: TGTGCCAGCAGTCTATACGAGCAGTACTTC. Protein sequence: CASSLYEQYF.

This clonotype was seen only a few times. The rearrangement joins TRBV6-1 to TRBJ1-2, with TRBD1 matching 7 bases. This CDR3 is 13 amino acids long. The germline V gene has CDR1 MNHNS and CDR2 SASEGT. V lost 5 bases to trimming and J lost 4 bases; unmatched junction nucleotides: 4. The DNA for the CDR3 is TGTGCCAGCAGTCAACAGGGGACCTATGGCTACACCTTC. Residues: CASSQQGTYGYTF.

In nucleotides, the CDR3 is TGTGCCAGCAGCTTAGACCTGGACACAGGGATGAACACTGAAGCTTTCTTT. It translates to CASSLDLDTGMNTEAFF. The rearrangement uses TRBV11-2 and TRBJ1-1, with a weak D call TRBD1 (6 bases). CDR3 length equals 17 residues. The V and J ends lost 0 bases and 0 bases respectively, with 14 bases between them. CDR1 and CDR2 from the germline V gene are SGHAT and FQNNGV.

This clonotype was counted between two and nine times. The chain recombines TRBV6-6 with TRBJ1-2; D is unclear. CDR3 size: 17 residues. Trimming cost V 0 bases and J 5 bases, with 19 bases left between them. Germline lookup yields CDR1 MNHNY and CDR2 SVGAGI (reference sequence). The CDR3 reads CASSYSIFFGTGYGYTF. In DNA form, the CDR3 reads TGTGCCAGCAGTTACTCCATTTTTTTCGGTACTGGGTATGGCTACACCTTC.

This clonotype was recorded many times. This chain links TRBV5-4 with TRBJ1-1, with D perhaps TRBD1 (5 bases). V gave up 0 bases and J gave up 5 bases, with 8 bases separating them. Looked up from germline, CDR1 is SGHNT and CDR2 is YYREEE (reference sequence). The CDR3 totals 13 residues. CDR3 nucleotide sequence: TGTGCCAGCAGCTTGGGGGGGACGACTGAAGCTTTCTTT. The encoded protein is CASSLGGTTEAFF.

This clonotype was detected many times. The chain uses TRBV5-5 and TRBJ2-3; a possible D gene is TRBD2 (5 bases). Per the germline V gene, CDR1 is SGHKS and CDR2 is YYEKEE (reference sequence). The length of the CDR3 is 14 residues. The V and J ends lost 1 base and 4 bases respectively, with 10 bases between them. The CDR3 sequence is CASSLTRVSDTQYF. In DNA, the CDR3 is TGTGCCAGCAGCTTGACTAGAGTTTCAGATACGCAGTATTTT.

This chain connects TRBV6-5 to TRBJ1-1; 8 bases fit TRBD1. CDR1 and CDR2 (germline): MNHEY, SVGAGI. The CDR3 is 15 amino acids. V shed 2 bases and J 0 bases; nucleotides not matched to a gene: 2. CDR3 DNA: TGTGCCAGCAGTTACGGGACAGGAATGAACACTGAAGCTTTCTTT. It codes for CASSYGTGMNTEAFF.

The chain links TRBV6-1 to TRBJ1-5, with unresolved D. The V gene lost 6 bases and the J gene lost 2 bases, with 11 bases spanning the gap. This CDR3 comprises 14 residues. CDR1 and CDR2 (germline): MNHNS, SASEGT. The CDR3 DNA sequence: TGTGCCAGCAGGGAGAGCCTACGCAATCAGCCCCAGCATTTT. As protein: CASRESLRNQPQHF.